The next 5 T cell receptor beta chains were all read from a single sample in a study of cytomegalovirus exposure and HLA in healthy donors. Researchers ran the PCR with 60 Vbeta and 13 Jbeta primers. Assay used: immunoSEQ multiplex PCR; TCRdb lists only in-frame clones, some missing. Of about 170,000 clones in the sample, 80% were seen once. The sample consisted of PBMCs. Receptor source: a man aged 30 to 45 in good health and CMV-seropositive.

Here the CDR3 DNA reads TGTGCCAGCGGCTTGCCCCTCGGGGGGGCGGGTGGCTACACCTTC. Encoded protein: CASGLPLGGAGGYTF. The chain employs TRBV27 and TRBJ1-2; D possibly corresponds to TRBD1 (6 bases). Germline values: CDR1 MNHEY, CDR2 SMNVEV (reference sequence). V was cut by 8 bases and J by 7 bases, with 23 bases left in between. The CDR3 is 15 residues long.

The CDR3 nucleotides read TGTGCCAGCAGTCCCCGACAGGGAGTGAACACTGAAGCTTTCTTT. Translating gives CASSPRQGVNTEAFF. The genes are TRBV6-5 and TRBJ1-1; TRBD1 agrees at 7 bases. J lost 0 bases, V lost 5 bases, and 6 bases had no gene match. The germline gives CDR1 MNHEY, CDR2 SVGAGI. The CDR3 spans 15 residues.

A word on this clone: One end of the junction varies from germline; a read error may be responsible. This chain links TRBV7-9 with TRBJ2-7; perhaps D is TRBD1 or TRBD2 (6 bases each). The V gene's germline CDR1 is SEHNR and CDR2 FQNEAQ (reference sequence). The CDR3 loop spans 19 amino acids. This CDR3 reads CSSSLGGAWSGRVPYEQYF. The CDR3 DNA sequence: TGTTCCAGCAGCTTAGGGGGAGCTTGGAGCGGGCGGGTACCCTACGAGCAGTACTTC.

The V and J genes are TRBV5-6 and TRBJ2-3; 7 nucleotides agree with TRBD2. This CDR3 spans 17 amino acids. With V trimmed by 4 bases and J by 2 bases, 13 bases remained unmatched. Germline-derived CDR1 and CDR2 are SGHDT and YYEEEE. CDR3 DNA: TGTGCCAGCAGCGGGACCCGACTAGCAGACTACACAGATACGCAGTATTTT. Protein: CASSGTRLADYTDTQYF. The variable domain in full, with the rest retrieved from reference TRBV5-6 and TRBJ2-3, is DAGVTQSPTHLIKTRGQQVTLRCSPKSGHDTVSWYQQALGQGPQFIFQYYEEEERQRGNFPDRFSGHQFPNYSSELNVNALLLGDSALYLCASSGTRLADYTDTQYFGPGTRLTVL.

The count of this clone is one. The chain links TRBV15 to TRBJ2-3; 8 nucleotides match TRBD2. CDR1 is LNHNV, CDR2 YYDKDF, per germline (reference sequence). The CDR3 extends over 15 amino acids. J gave up 4 bases and V 10 bases, and 13 bases lay outside the gene matches. CDR3 nucleotides: TGTGCCATCGGCTTCCGTAGCGGGGTCCCAGATACGCAGTATTTT. This codes for CAIGFRSGVPDTQYF.